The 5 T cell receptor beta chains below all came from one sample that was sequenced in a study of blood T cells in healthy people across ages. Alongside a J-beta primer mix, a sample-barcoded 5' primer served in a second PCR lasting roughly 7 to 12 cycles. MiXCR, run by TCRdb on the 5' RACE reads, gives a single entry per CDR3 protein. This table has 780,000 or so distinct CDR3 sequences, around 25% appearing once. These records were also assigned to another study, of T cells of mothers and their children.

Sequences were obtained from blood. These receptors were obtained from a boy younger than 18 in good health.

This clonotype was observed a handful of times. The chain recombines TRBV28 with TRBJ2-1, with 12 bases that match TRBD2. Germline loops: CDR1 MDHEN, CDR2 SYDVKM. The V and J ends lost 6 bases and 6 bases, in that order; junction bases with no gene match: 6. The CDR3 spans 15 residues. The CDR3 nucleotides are TGTGCCAGCAGCGCCGGGACTAGCGGGTTCAATGAGCAGTTCTTC. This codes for CASSAGTSGFNEQFF.

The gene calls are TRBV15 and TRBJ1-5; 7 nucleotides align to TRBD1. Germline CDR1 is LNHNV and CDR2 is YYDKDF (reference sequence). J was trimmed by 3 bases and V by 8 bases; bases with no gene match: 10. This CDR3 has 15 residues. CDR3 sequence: CATGAGTEFNQPQHF. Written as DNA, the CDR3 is TGTGCCACCGGGGCCGGGACAGAGTTCAATCAGCCCCAGCATTTT.

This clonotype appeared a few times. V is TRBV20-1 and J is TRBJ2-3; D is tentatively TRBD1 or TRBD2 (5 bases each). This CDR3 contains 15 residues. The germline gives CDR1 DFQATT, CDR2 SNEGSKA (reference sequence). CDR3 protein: CRGVGLTSSPDTQYF. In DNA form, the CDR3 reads TGCAGGGGGGTGGGCTTGACTTCGTCCCCGGATACGCAGTATTTT.

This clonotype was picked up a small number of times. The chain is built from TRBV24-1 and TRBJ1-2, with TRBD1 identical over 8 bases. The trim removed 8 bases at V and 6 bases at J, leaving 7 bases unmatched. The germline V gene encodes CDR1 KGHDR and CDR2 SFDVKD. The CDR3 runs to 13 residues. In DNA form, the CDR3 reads TGTGCCACCATGGGGACAGGAGATGATGGCTACACCTTC. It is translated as CATMGTGDDGYTF.

The CDR3 here is CASSQDLVAETQYF. For the CDR3, the DNA is TGTGCCAGCAGCCAAGATCTGGTAGCAGAGACCCAGTACTTC. This rearrangement joins TRBV14 to TRBJ2-5; D unclear. Trimming cost V 0 bases and J 4 bases, with 9 bases left between them. CDR3 length: 14 amino acids. CDR1 is SGHDN and CDR2 is FVKESK in the germline V gene. Full variable domain (rest looked up from reference TRBV14 and TRBJ2-5): EAGVTQFPSHSVIEKGQTVTLRCDPISGHDNLYWYRRVMGKEIKFLLHFVKESKQDESGMPNNRFLAERTGGTYSTLKVQPAELEDSGVYFCASSQDLVAETQYFGPGTRLLVL.